This T cell receptor beta chain comes out of a study of OX40 agonist ivuxolimab in advanced cancers. About the study: Dose-escalation patients were diagnosed with hepatocellular carcinoma, melanoma, renal cell cancer or head and neck cancer. A partial response was reached by three patients: one with hepatocellular carcinoma and two with cutaneous melanoma.

Produced via immunoSEQ multiplex PCR; TCRdb's table is partial and in-frame only. The table records tens of thousands of clones, roughly 84% of them present only once. On this clone itself: What it binds is unknown.

Study-wide points: On average, CD8+ T cells had more expanded clones than CD4+.

CDR3 length equals 15 residues. V was pared by 4 bases and J by 2 bases, with 4 bases of the junction left unmatched. From germline, CDR1 is LGHNA and CDR2 YSLEER. This chain joins TRBV4-3 and TRBJ2-1, with 8 bases matching TRBD2. The sequence derives from an adult with an advanced solid tumor such as melanoma, head and neck, liver or kidney cancer. The material sequenced was CD4+ or CD8+ T cells sorted from blood, taken in a trial of the OX40 agonist ivuxolimab. CDR3 residues: CASSRGGLAYNEQFF. For the CDR3, the DNA is TGCGCCAGCAGCCGAGGGGGACTAGCCTACAATGAGCAGTTCTTC.